Listed here is a single T cell receptor beta chain. Antigen specificity is unknown. This record belongs to a study of Tregs in tolerant kidney transplant recipients. Broader study findings: Changing PCR primers prevented nucleotide comparison between some patients' samples.

The CDR3 is made up of 17 amino acids. CDR1 and CDR2 from the germline V gene are SGHVS and FQNEAQ. V was pared by 5 bases and J by 9 bases, with 18 bases of the junction left unmatched. CD4+CD25+CD127- Tregs, CD4+CD25- non-Tregs, CD4 and CD8 cells were sorted. Using immunoSEQ multiplex PCR, the repertoire was profiled, and TCRdb retains in-frame clones only, with some absent. The sample holds 60,000 or so clones; approximately 83% are singletons and the top ten take approximately 2.1%. The input for sequencing was Tregs from blood, taken before the transplant. The sequence derives from a human donor who received a combined kidney and bone marrow transplant. V and J are TRBV7-8 and TRBJ2-7; 11 nucleotides match TRBD2. CDR3: CASSRGGNLAGGPGQYF. The CDR3 region has the DNA TGTGCCAGCAGCCGAGGGGGGAACTTAGCGGGAGGGCCCGGGCAGTACTTC.